What follows are 12 T cell receptor beta chains derived from one specimen sequenced in a study of shared clonotypes between healthy human individuals. Sequenced by immunoSEQ multiplex PCR; TCRdb stores in-frame clones only, minus some. The table has around 2,000,000 clones, 95% seen once; the top ten hold 0.13%. The sequenced material came from naive CD4+ T cells sorted from blood. Subset meaning: CD45RA+ positively selected. The receptors were gathered from a man aged 18 to 29 in good health.

The rearrangement joins TRBV7-2 to TRBJ2-1, with 13 bases that match TRBD2. The V and J ends lost 4 bases and 6 bases, in that order; junction bases with no gene match: 3. Germline CDR1 reads SGHTA; CDR2 reads FQGNSA. The CDR3 covers 15 residues. DNA for the CDR3: TGTGCCAGCAGCTCCGGGACTAGCGGGACCAATGAGCAGTTCTTC. It is translated as CASSSGTSGTNEQFF.

V gene TRBV5-1 combines with J gene TRBJ2-2; tentatively, D is TRBD1 (5 bases). CDR1 is SGHRS and CDR2 is YFSETQ in the germline V gene. CDR3 size: 14 residues. Deletions cut 5 bases from V and 1 base from J, with 9 bases between. The CDR3, as DNA: TGCGCCAGCAGGGGCAGGGAGAACACCGGGGAGCTGTTTTTT. Translation: CASRGRENTGELFF.

The chain joins TRBV5-4 to TRBJ1-4, with 10 positions matching TRBD1. This CDR3 has 14 residues. Per germline, CDR1 SGHNT and CDR2 YYREEE (reference sequence). V gave up 4 bases and J gave up 7 bases; unmatched junction bases: 4. CDR3 nucleotides: TGTGCCAGCAGCGGCGGGACAGGGGTTGAAAAACTGTTTTTT. This encodes CASSGGTGVEKLFF.

V and J are TRBV6-6 and TRBJ1-4, with D maybe TRBD1 (5 bases). This CDR3 is built from 14 residues. V was cut by 5 bases and J by 7 bases, with 14 bases left in between. The germline V gene has CDR1 MNHNY and CDR2 SVGAGI (reference sequence). CDR3 DNA sequence: TGTGCCAGCAGTCGCCTGGGGGAGGGTGAAAAACTGTTTTTT. Amino acid sequence: CASSRLGEGEKLFF.

Comments on this clone: This sample includes further DNA sequences coding for the same CDR3. The rearrangement uses TRBV18 and TRBJ2-1, with 11 bases matching TRBD1. From germline, CDR1 is KGHSH and CDR2 LQKENI. Losses at the gene ends were 4 bases for V and 4 bases for J; bases not matched to a gene: 3. CDR3 length: 15 amino acids. CDR3 sequence reads: CASSLRDRGYNEQFF. CDR3 nucleotide sequence: TGTGCCAGCTCACTACGGGACAGGGGGTACAATGAGCAGTTCTTC. Full variable domain (rest looked up from reference TRBV18 and TRBJ2-1): NAGVMQNPRHLVRRRGQEARLRCSPMKGHSHVYWYRQLPEEGLKFMVYLQKENIIDESGMPKERFSAEFPKEGPSILRIQQVVRGDSAAYFCASSLRDRGYNEQFFGPGTRLTVL.

The V and J genes are TRBV28 and TRBJ1-2; possibly TRBD1 for D (5 bases). V was clipped by 1 base and J by 3 bases, with 6 bases between them. CDR3 length: 13 amino acids. Germline assignment: CDR1 MDHEN and CDR2 SYDVKM. The CDR3 nucleotides are TGTGCCAGCAGTTTATTACAGGACTATGGCTACACCTTC. Amino acids: CASSLLQDYGYTF.

The V call is TRBV7-6, the J call TRBJ2-3, with TRBD2 matching 11 bases. This CDR3 is built from 16 residues. Trimming removed 5 bases from V and 2 bases from J; junction bases left unmatched: 6. Germline assignment: CDR1 SGHVS and CDR2 FNYEAQ. CDR3 sequence reads: CASSTRLAGSTDTQYF. DNA of the CDR3: TGTGCCAGCAGCACCCGACTAGCGGGGTCCACAGATACGCAGTATTTT.

V gene TRBV30 combines with J gene TRBJ2-7; a possible D gene is TRBD1 (5 bases). Germline assignment: CDR1 GTSNPN and CDR2 SVGIG (reference sequence). V lost 0 bases to trimming and J lost 6 bases, with 15 bases between them. CDR3 size: 14 residues. CDR3: CAWSVKAGRGEQYF. The DNA of the CDR3 is TGTGCCTGGAGTGTGAAGGCAGGGCGAGGCGAGCAGTACTTC. Together with reference TRBV30 and TRBJ2-7, the CDR3 gives the full variable domain: SQTIHQWPATLVQPVGSPLSLECTVEGTSNPNLYWYRQAAGRGLQLLFYSVGIGQISSEVPQNLSASRPQDRQFILSSKKLLLSDSGFYLCAWSVKAGRGEQYFGPGTRLTVT.

This chain uses TRBV18 with TRBJ1-4, with a possible D match to TRBD1 (6 bases). The CDR3 has 16 residues. Germline-derived CDR1 and CDR2 are KGHSH and LQKENI. Trimming cost V 3 bases and J 3 bases, with 14 bases left between them. The CDR3 bases are TGTGCCAGCTCACCCCCACAGGGATGGTCTAATGAAAAACTGTTTTTT. Encoded protein: CASSPPQGWSNEKLFF.

V and J are TRBV7-9 and TRBJ1-1; possibly TRBD1 for D (6 bases). This CDR3 contains 15 residues. Between the trimmed V and J ends, which lost 4 bases and 0 bases, there was a span of 12 bases. Per germline, CDR1 SEHNR and CDR2 FQNEAQ (reference sequence). The CDR3 sequence is CASSSRGAMNTEAFF. Written as DNA, the CDR3 is TGTGCCAGCAGCTCCCGGGGGGCCATGAACACTGAAGCTTTCTTT.

The chain combines TRBV4-2 with TRBJ2-3; 7 bases align to TRBD2. V gave up 3 bases and J gave up 1 base; unmatched junction bases: 10. Germline V lookup: CDR1 LGHNA, CDR2 YNFKEQ. The CDR3 has 17 residues. The CDR3 DNA reads as TGTGCCAGCAGCCACTCCTTCCTAGCGGTCCGCACAGATACGCAGTATTTT. This encodes CASSHSFLAVRTDTQYF.

V is TRBV7-9 and J is TRBJ2-3; possible D gene TRBD1, 6 bases. The CDR3 length is 13 residues. Germline V gene data show CDR1 as SEHNR and CDR2 as FQNEAQ (reference sequence). Trimming removed 7 bases from V and 4 bases from J, with 12 bases in between. CDR3 coding DNA: TGTGCCAGCATCCAACAGGGAGCAGATACGCAGTATTTT. Amino acids: CASIQQGADTQYF.